This T cell receptor (beta chain) was recorded in a study of T cell repertoires in cytomegalovirus infection. The wider study: Public TCR beta signature analysis indicated the presence of both CMV infection and matching HLA type. Overall study findings and caveats: The ex vivo response was dominated by HLA-C-restricted CMV-specific TCR beta clonotypes.

To note about this clonotype: Its antigen is as yet unknown. A junction boundary mismatches the germline segment, possibly from a read error.

The CDR3 runs 17 residues. The V gene's germline CDR1 is MNHEY and CDR2 SMNVEV (reference sequence). Each CDR3 protein is one row after TCRdb ran MiXCR on the reads. The sample lists about 490,000 distinct CDR3 sequences; around 27% were seen once. Sequencing input: PBMCs. The V and J genes are TRBV27 and TRBJ1-2, with D tentatively TRBD1 (6 bases). The TCR originated in a human donor in good health (CMV status not recorded). Some clones in this sample may be carry-over from other donors' samples. The CDR3: CASSFGRPGHSQSPSIF. The CDR3 nucleotides are TGTGCCAGCAGTTTTGGGAGGCCGGGACACTCCCAGTCCCCCTCCATCTTC.